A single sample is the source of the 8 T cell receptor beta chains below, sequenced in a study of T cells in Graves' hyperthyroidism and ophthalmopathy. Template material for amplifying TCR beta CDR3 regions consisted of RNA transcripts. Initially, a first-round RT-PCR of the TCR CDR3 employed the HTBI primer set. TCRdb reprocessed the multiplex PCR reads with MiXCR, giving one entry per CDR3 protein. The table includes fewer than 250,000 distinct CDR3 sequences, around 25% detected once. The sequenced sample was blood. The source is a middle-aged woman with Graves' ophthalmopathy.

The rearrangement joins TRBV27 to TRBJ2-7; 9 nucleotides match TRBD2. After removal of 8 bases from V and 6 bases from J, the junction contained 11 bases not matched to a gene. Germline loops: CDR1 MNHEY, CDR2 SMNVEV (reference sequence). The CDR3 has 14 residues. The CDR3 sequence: CASSLREGLGEQYF. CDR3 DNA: TGTGCCAGCTCGTTGCGGGAGGGCCTAGGCGAGCAGTACTTC.

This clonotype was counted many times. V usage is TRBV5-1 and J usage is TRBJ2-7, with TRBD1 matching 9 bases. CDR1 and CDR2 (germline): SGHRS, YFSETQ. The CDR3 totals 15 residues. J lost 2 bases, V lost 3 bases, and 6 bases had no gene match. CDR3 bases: TGCGCCAGCAGCTCCGCGGGACAGGGTACCTACGAGCAGTACTTC. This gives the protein CASSSAGQGTYEQYF.

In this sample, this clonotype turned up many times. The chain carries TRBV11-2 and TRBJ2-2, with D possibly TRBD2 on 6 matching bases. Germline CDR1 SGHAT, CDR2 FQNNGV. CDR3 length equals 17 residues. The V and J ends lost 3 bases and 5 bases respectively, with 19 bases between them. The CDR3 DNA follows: TGTGCCAGCAGCTTTTCCACCCACCCTGGGGGGACCGGGGAGCTGTTTTTT. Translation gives CASSFSTHPGGTGELFF.

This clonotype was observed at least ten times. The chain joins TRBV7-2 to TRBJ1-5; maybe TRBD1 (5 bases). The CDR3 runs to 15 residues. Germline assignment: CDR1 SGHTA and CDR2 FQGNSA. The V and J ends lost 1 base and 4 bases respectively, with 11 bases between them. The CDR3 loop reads CASSLVRGENQPQHF. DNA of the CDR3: TGTGCCAGCAGCTTAGTGCGGGGGGAAAATCAGCCCCAGCATTTT.

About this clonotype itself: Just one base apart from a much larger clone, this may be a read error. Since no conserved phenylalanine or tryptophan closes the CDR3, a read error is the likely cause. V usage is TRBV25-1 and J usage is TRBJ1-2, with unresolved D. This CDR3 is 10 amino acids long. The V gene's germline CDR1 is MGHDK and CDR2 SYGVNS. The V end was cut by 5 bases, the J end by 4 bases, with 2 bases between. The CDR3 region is CASSFYGYTL. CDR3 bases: TGTGCCAGCAGTTTCTATGGCTACACCCTC.

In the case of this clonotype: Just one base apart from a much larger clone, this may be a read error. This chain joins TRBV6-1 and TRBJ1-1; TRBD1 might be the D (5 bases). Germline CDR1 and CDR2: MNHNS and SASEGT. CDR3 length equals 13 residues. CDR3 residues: CASSGKNGGEALF. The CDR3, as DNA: TGTGCCAGCAGCGGGAAAAATGGGGGTGAAGCTCTCTTT.

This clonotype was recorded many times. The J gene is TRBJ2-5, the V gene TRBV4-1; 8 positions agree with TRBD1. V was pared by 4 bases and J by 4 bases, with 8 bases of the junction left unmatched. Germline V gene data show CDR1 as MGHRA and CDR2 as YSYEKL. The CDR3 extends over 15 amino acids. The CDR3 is CASSPLDRGSETQYF. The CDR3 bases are TGCGCCAGCAGCCCTCTTGACAGGGGATCAGAGACCCAGTACTTC.

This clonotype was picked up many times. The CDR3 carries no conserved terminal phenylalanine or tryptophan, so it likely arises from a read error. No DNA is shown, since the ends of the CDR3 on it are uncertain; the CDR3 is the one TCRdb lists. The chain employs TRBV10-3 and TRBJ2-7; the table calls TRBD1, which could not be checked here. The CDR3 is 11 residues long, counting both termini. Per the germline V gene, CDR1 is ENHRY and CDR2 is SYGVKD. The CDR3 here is CAISTGQGAII.